The TCR beta chain under discussion was sequenced for a study of cytomegalovirus exposure and HLA in healthy donors (dated by TCRdb to between 2016 and 2019). Broadly, across the study: An earlier analysis of 587 of the donors reported around 280 Gb of sequence data and 117 million unique TCR beta sequences obtained from approximately 180 million T cells. Approximately 310 gigabases of sequencing data and roughly 90 million unique TCR sequences were included in an early release covering roughly 600 HLA-typed donors. The genetic ancestry cluster associated with self-reported Caucasian donors included over 80% of the roughly 400 genotyped donors. The study was designed to test whether signatures of past pathogen exposure could be identified by cataloging public T cell receptors. Using immunosequencing, the study profiled T cell repertoires from 500 to 800 subjects and related those repertoires to cytomegalovirus serostatus. In addition to the first cohort of approximately 650 subjects, a separate validation cohort of some 120 different subjects was used. High-throughput TCR immunosequencing, statistical association of individual TCRs with disease status, and machine learning were combined to predict cytomegalovirus infection status. In a later analysis, previously published TCR beta repertoires from several hundred donors were re-analyzed and high-resolution HLA genotyping was added so that TCR occurrence patterns could be studied. The later analysis used no new phenotypic data to find candidate immune exposures, relying instead on TCR beta sequences and their occurrence across donors. In an earlier analysis of a few hundred of the donors, high-throughput TCR beta sequencing was used to judge whether each TCR beta V gene segment behaved as functional or pseudogenic. Donor age, sex, ethnicity and CMV serostatus were compiled alongside the repertoire data. A later genetic analysis used genome-wide SNP genotypes for 398 of the 666 donors, treating that subset as a discovery cohort. All discovery cohort repertoires had been generated on a single sequencing platform. Both class I and class II loci were covered by HLA typing, at four-digit resolution. Typing coverage varied by locus: about 620-640 donors for A, B, C, DRB1 and DQB1; roughly 510 for DQA1; 606 for DPA1; more than 450 for DPB1. Four or five DR-DQ haplotypes were handled as single units for association and clustering because linkage in the cohort was strong. Among about 360 genotyped donors of the cohort, an average of around 240,000 unique TCR beta nucleotide sequences were sequenced per donor, roughly 20% of them non-productive.

The library was obtained by the immunoSEQ multiplex PCR assay. The multiplex PCR relied on a mix of 60 forward primers for TCR Vbeta segments and 13 reverse primers for TCR Jbeta segments. Amplification of the CDR3 region of rearranged TCR beta genes was performed with a multiplex PCR assay on genomic DNA. On the Illumina HiSeq System, the amplified TCR beta libraries were sequenced as 87-base-pair reads. In the original analysis: A later analysis counted approximately 76 million unique TCR beta chains across the 666 repertoires, and roughly 11 million of these chains were shared by at least two donors. A nearest-neighbor algorithm error-corrected the raw reads and collapsed the reads into unique sequences, merging closely related sequences to remove PCR and sequencing errors. Alignment of CDR3 sequences to IMGT reference sequences was used to assign V, D and J gene segments. For a sequence to be retained, a match of at least six nucleotides to both a V gene segment and a J gene segment was required. A rearrangement counted as productive if the CDR3 had no stop codons and remained in frame with V and J, and every other rearrangement counted as non-productive. CDR3 was defined according to IMGT convention as the region running from the second conserved V-encoded cysteine to the conserved J-encoded phenylalanine. The earlier analysis of about 530 of the donors excluded any sequence lacking an unambiguous match to a single V gene segment. An earlier analysis of several hundred of the donors called V segments functional above 56.7% productive rearrangements and segregating when the between-donor standard deviation exceeded 5%. A statistical classification framework was built to diagnose cytomegalovirus status from the catalog of TCR beta chain sequences. V and J gene assignment, in a later analysis, came from comparing TCR nucleotide sequences with IMGT/GENE-DB human TR gene sequences. The TCRdist pipeline was used in a later analysis to assign CDR3 sequences and most-parsimonious VDJ recombination scenarios. In a later analysis, each TCR beta chain was defined by its CDR3 amino acid sequence together with its V-gene family, and reads lacking a unique V-gene family were excluded. In a later analysis, 450 to 600 highly shared, low-generation-probability nucleotide sequences were removed to address suspected cross-contamination and a sequencing artifact. For each public chain, a later analysis derived a clonal expansion index from normalized ranks of inferred template counts within each repertoire. Generation probabilities in a later analysis came from a VDJ recombination model fitted to out-of-frame rearrangements, and those results were checked against IGoR. In a later analysis, hypergeometric tests were used to score TCR-TCR, TCR-HLA and TCR-CMV co-occurrence, with a repertoire-size bias correction applied to TCR pairs. False discovery rates were estimated in a later analysis by permuting HLA or CMV assignments 20 times. In a later analysis, co-occurring TCRs were grouped using DBSCAN, with TCRdist sequence similarity added in when clustering inside HLA-allele-positive subsets. Co-occurrence clustering excluded repertoires with fewer than 30,000 or more than 120,000 public chains, plus five with anomalous nucleotide sharing. In its TCRdb copy, this immuneACCESS table keeps in-frame sequences only and misses some clones. Where compared with another copy, unresolved V genes explain less than half of these, and the others have no known cause. V and J calls and clone size are those listed in that table; D and trimming were worked out from the DNA. Counted in this sample were over 90,000 clones; about 74% of them appeared once. The top ten clonotypes cover roughly 9.3% of the sample.

The cohort was made up of about 670 healthy bone marrow donors. All cohort members were sampled while nominally healthy, although unrecorded immune exposures were likely present. The donor was CMV seropositive and was included in the group of 250 to 300 seropositive cohort members. Each donor provided a peripheral blood sample, and peripheral blood mononuclear cells were used for TCR beta sequencing. The Qiagen DNeasy Blood Extraction Kit was used to extract genomic DNA from the blood cell samples. CDR1 is given as LGHNA and CDR2 as YNFKEQ, both from the germline V gene. Inclusive of the bounding cysteine and phenylalanine, the CDR3 is 15 residues long. The retained sequence is limited to the CDR3, 45 bases, with the frame set at the first base. Study-wide findings and limitations: HLA typing was unavailable for some donors at each locus, so association tests used only the typed subset. According to a later analysis, most CMV-associated TCR beta chains appeared to be HLA-restricted, and the HLA associations seemed to be driven largely by CMV exposure. Most TCR sequences were seen in very few donors, while some public TCRs were found in many individuals. The earlier analysis of 450 to 700 of the donors excluded some 15 rarely observed V segments, including chromosome 9 orphons, because counts were too low. A later analysis reported that several top co-occurrence clusters appeared linked to parvovirus B19, influenza, CMV and Epstein-Barr virus. The classifier was reported to diagnose cytomegalovirus status with high specificity and sensitivity in both the original and validation cohorts. In a later analysis, HLA-associated TCR beta chains showed more clonal expansion and lower generation probabilities than non-associated chains that were equally common. It was suggested by the authors that the approach could potentially be generalized to other disease states and immunological phenotypes. At a false discovery rate of 0.05, a later analysis linked around 15,000 TCR beta sequences to specific HLA alleles. The sequencing pipeline was judged likely to have produced a cluster of highly shared sequence variants as a technical artifact. Roughly uniform sequencing depth across donors was assumed in presence/absence analyses, although this assumption may not hold. According to a later analysis, TCR association rates differed among HLA loci, with DRB1 alleles showing the most associated TCRs and HLA-C alleles showing the fewest. A further reported finding was that TCR beta sequences accurately predicted the HLA-A and HLA-B alleles for most subjects in the first cohort. An association between a missense DCLRE1C variant and V-gene and J-gene trimming of TCR beta chains was found in a later genetic analysis and replicated in an independent cohort. In vitro tests confirmed that a few of the cytomegalovirus-associated TCR beta chains recognize cytomegalovirus antigens. When HLA alleles, especially DR and DQ, strongly co-occurred, TCR associations were difficult to assign to individual alleles. The cohort was sequenced for TCR beta chains only, and without alpha or paired-chain data the features that could be detected were limited. The only immune exposure information available for the cohort was CMV serostatus. In an earlier analysis of some 640 of the donors, most TCR beta V segments were observed in productive rearrangements about 87% or about 30% of the time, broadly matching IMGT annotations. Linkage disequilibrium might explain the correlated functional status among segregating V segments, but an unknown experimental factor could not be excluded. A total of some 180 TCR beta chains were listed by the study as associated with cytomegalovirus. Some IMGT-functional V segments, including TRBV6-2 and TRBV6-3, could not be distinguished by the 87-base-pair reads and were therefore excluded. In a later genetic analysis, fewer N-insertions in productive TCRs were reported among donors in an Asian-associated ancestry cluster than the roughly 710-donor mean.

Remarks on this clone: No cognate antigen has been identified for it. A read error may account for a junction end that differs from germline.

The TCR comes from a male donor in good health and CMV-seropositive. Recombination linked TRBV4-2 to TRBJ1-4, and the D gene may be TRBD1, 6 bases matching. The sample was PBMCs. CDR3 sequence: CASSQEQGSGEKLVF. The DNA sequence reads TGTGCCAGCAGCCAAGAGCAGGGGTCGGGTGAAAAACTGGTTTTT.